The next 12 T cell receptor beta chains were all read from a single sample in a study of cytomegalovirus exposure and HLA in healthy donors. It was with 60 Vbeta and 13 Jbeta primers that the PCR ran. The repertoire was sequenced with immunoSEQ multiplex PCR; TCRdb's copy has only in-frame clones and lacks some. In all, the sample yields 100,000 to 150,000 clones. Sequencing was performed on PBMCs. The receptor set was obtained from a man younger than 35 in good health and CMV-seronegative.

The chain combines TRBV30 with TRBJ2-1; 7 bases match TRBD2. CDR3 length: 15 residues. CDR1 is GTSNPN, CDR2 SVGIG, per germline (reference sequence). Unmatched junction bases numbered 12, after V lost 4 bases and J lost 6 bases. The CDR3 protein is CAWTLRGGSINEQFF. CDR3 DNA: TGTGCCTGGACCCTCCGGGGCGGGAGCATCAATGAGCAGTTCTTC.

DNA of the CDR3: TGCGCCAGCAGCGCGATATTTGACAGAAATGAGCAGTTCTTC. Its translation is CASSAIFDRNEQFF. The chain joins TRBV5-1 to TRBJ2-1, with D possibly TRBD1 on 5 matching bases. This CDR3 comprises 14 residues. Germline V gene sequence: CDR1 SGHRS, CDR2 YFSETQ. With 4 bases removed from V and 7 bases from J, the gap between germline ends came to 15 bases.

V is TRBV5-6 and J is TRBJ2-1; a weak D match, TRBD1 (5 bases). Trimming took 4 bases from V and 15 from J, leaving 17 bases between them. The CDR3 has 12 amino acids. Germline loops: CDR1 SGHDT, CDR2 YYEEEE. The CDR3 DNA is TGTGCCAGCAGCCTGGGGCTAGTCGATCCGTTCTTC. This gives the protein CASSLGLVDPFF.

V gene TRBV5-1 combines with J gene TRBJ2-3; maybe TRBD2 (5 bases). Germline V gives CDR1 SGHRS, CDR2 YFSETQ. The CDR3 has 18 amino acids. Between the trimmed V and J ends, which lost 4 bases and 0 bases, there was a span of 21 bases. The CDR3 protein is CASSTYIVRDTSTDTQYF. The CDR3 nucleotides read TGCGCCAGCAGCACCTACATAGTTCGGGATACAAGCACAGATACGCAGTATTTT.

The chain joins TRBV5-6 to TRBJ1-1; weak D call: TRBD1 (6 bases). This CDR3 contains 16 residues. Germline V lookup: CDR1 SGHDT, CDR2 YYEEEE. The V end lost 1 base, the J end lost 4 bases, and 17 bases lay between the germline ends. CDR3 in DNA: TGTGCCAGCAGCTTGATAGGGCAGGGGTCGGCCACTGAAGCTTTCTTT. Translated: CASSLIGQGSATEAFF. The whole variable domain, remainder taken from reference TRBV5-6 and TRBJ1-1, is DAGVTQSPTHLIKTRGQQVTLRCSPKSGHDTVSWYQQALGQGPQFIFQYYEEEERQRGNFPDRFSGHQFPNYSSELNVNALLLGDSALYLCASSLIGQGSATEAFFGQGTRLTVV.

The chain uses TRBV7-9 and TRBJ2-1, with 12 nucleotides matching TRBD1. Germline lookup yields CDR1 SEHNR and CDR2 FQNEAQ (reference sequence). The CDR3 has 17 residues. J gave up 9 bases and V 5 bases, and 14 bases lay outside the gene matches. The DNA for the CDR3 is TGTGCCAGCAGCCCCCTTAAGGGGGACAGGGGGCGCCGTGAGCAGTTCTTC. It translates to CASSPLKGDRGRREQFF.

The rearrangement uses TRBV15 and TRBJ1-2; D call uncertain. This CDR3 is 15 amino acids long. Germline V CDR1 and CDR2: LNHNV, YYDKDF (reference sequence). The V end was cut by 0 bases, the J end by 2 bases, with 10 bases between. CDR3 in DNA: TGTGCCACCAGCAGAGATACAGTCCTAAACTATGGCTACACCTTC. It codes for CATSRDTVLNYGYTF.

This rearrangement joins TRBV5-1 to TRBJ1-1; D unclear. CDR1 is SGHRS, CDR2 YFSETQ, per germline. V was trimmed by 3 bases and J by 7 bases, leaving 16 bases between them. The CDR3 length is 14 residues. The CDR3 loop is CASSYLRGGNEAFF. CDR3 bases: TGCGCCAGCAGCTATCTCCGGGGAGGGAATGAAGCTTTCTTT. Based on the CDR3 plus reference TRBV5-1 and TRBJ1-1, the full variable domain is KAGVTQTPRYLIKTRGQQVTLSCSPISGHRSVSWYQQTPGQGLQFLFEYFSETQRNKGNFPGRFSGRQFSNSRSEMNVSTLELGDSALYLCASSYLRGGNEAFFGQGTRLTVV.

This chain links TRBV27 with TRBJ1-4; 7 bases map to TRBD1. The CDR3 runs 15 residues. Germline V gene sequence: CDR1 MNHEY, CDR2 SMNVEV (reference sequence). The V gene end was trimmed by 6 bases and the J gene end by 5 bases; junction bases not matched to a gene: 9. CDR3: CASRMRGGLNEKLFF. CDR3 bases: TGTGCCAGCAGGATGCGAGGGGGCTTGAATGAAAAACTGTTTTTT.

CDR3 sequence: CASSARRVTNEQFF. In DNA form, the CDR3 reads TGTGCCAGCAGTGCACGCAGGGTTACAAATGAGCAGTTCTTC. The rearrangement links TRBV27 to TRBJ2-1; weak D call: TRBD1 (5 bases). The CDR3 spans 14 residues. CDR1 and CDR2 from the germline V gene are MNHEY and SMNVEV (reference sequence). Trimming pared 5 bases from V and 7 bases from J, leaving 15 bases between.

V and J are TRBV6-5 and TRBJ1-2; TRBD1 matches at 8 bases. Germline CDR1 is MNHEY and CDR2 is SVGAGI. Trimming took 7 bases from V and 7 from J; bases not matched to a gene: 8. The length of the CDR3 is 13 residues. CDR3 loop: CASNPDRDAGYTF. CDR3 sequence (DNA): TGTGCCAGCAACCCGGACAGGGATGCTGGCTACACCTTC.

This chain uses TRBV28 with TRBJ1-2, with 12 bases matching TRBD1. Looked up from germline, CDR1 is MDHEN and CDR2 is SYDVKM. V shed 4 bases, J shed 8 bases, and the junction held 11 bases outside the gene matches. The CDR3 sequence is 16 residues long. The CDR3 sequence: CASSSPGQGALGGYTF. CDR3 nucleotides: TGTGCCAGCAGTTCCCCGGGACAGGGGGCTCTAGGCGGCTACACCTTC.